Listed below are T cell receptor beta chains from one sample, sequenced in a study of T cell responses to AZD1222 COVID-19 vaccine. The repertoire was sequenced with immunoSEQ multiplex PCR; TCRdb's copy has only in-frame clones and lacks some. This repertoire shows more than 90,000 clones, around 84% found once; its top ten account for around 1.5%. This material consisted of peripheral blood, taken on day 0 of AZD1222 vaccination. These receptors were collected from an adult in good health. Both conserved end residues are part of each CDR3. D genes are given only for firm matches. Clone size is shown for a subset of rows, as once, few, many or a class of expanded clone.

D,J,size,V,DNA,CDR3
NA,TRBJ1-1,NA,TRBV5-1,TGCGCCAGCAGCGGTTCACAGGGATCTGAAGCTTTCTTT,CASSGSQGSEAFF
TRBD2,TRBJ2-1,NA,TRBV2,TGTGCCAGCAGTGAACAGCGGGGCAATGAGCAGTTCTTC,CASSEQRGNEQFF
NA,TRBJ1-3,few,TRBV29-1,TGCAGCGTTGTTAAGGGGGGGCAAGGAAACACCATATATTTT,CSVVKGGQGNTIYF
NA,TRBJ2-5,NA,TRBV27,TGTGCCAGCAGTACAACGGGAATTTTAGAGACCCAGTACTTC,CASSTTGILETQYF
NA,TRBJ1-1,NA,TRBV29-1,TGCAGCGTTGAAGATCGCAGGAACACTGAAGCTTTCTTT,CSVEDRRNTEAFF
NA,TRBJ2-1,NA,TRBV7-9,TGTGCCGCCCCCGCGGCGGTTGAGCAGTTCTTC,CAAPAAVEQFF
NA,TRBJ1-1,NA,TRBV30,TGTGCCTGGAGTGTTCGCCGTTGGAGGGGTGAATTCATGAACACTGAAGCTTTCTTT,CAWSVRRWRGEFMNTEAFF
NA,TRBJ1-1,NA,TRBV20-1,TGCAGTGCTAGCAGGAACACTGAAGCTTTCTTT,CSASRNTEAFF
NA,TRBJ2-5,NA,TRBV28,TGTGCCACCCAACGGGGGGCCGGGGAGACCCAGTACTTC,CATQRGAGETQYF
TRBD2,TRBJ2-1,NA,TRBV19,TGTGCCAGTAGTATAGTTCGCGGGAGAGGGCGGTCGGGTGAGCAGTTCTTC,CASSIVRGRGRSGEQFF
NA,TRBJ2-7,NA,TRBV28,TGTGCCAGCAGTTTTCCTAGCGAAAGGTACGAGCAGTACTTC,CASSFPSERYEQYF
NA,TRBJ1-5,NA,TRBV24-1,TGTGCCACCAGTGGAGTAGGCAATCAGCCCCAGCATTTT,CATSGVGNQPQHF
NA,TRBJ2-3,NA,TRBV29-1,TGCAGCGTCCAGGGGCAGCGGGCGAGCACAGATACGCAGTATTTT,CSVQGQRASTDTQYF
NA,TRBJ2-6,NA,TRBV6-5,TGTGCCAGCAGCCCCAACAGGGCGGCCAACGTCCTGACTTTC,CASSPNRAANVLTF
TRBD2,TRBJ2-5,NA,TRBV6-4,TGTGCCAGCAGCCGGGAGGATCGGGAGACCCAGTACTTC,CASSREDRETQYF
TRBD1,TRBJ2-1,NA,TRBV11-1,TGTGCCAGCAGCTGGGGACAGGGAACCTACAATGAGCAGTTCTTC,CASSWGQGTYNEQFF
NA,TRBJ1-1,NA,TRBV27,TGTGCCAGCAGTTTTCAAATGGGAAGGACTGAAGCTTTCTTT,CASSFQMGRTEAFF
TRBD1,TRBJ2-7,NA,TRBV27,TGTGCCAGCAGTTCAAGGACAGGACGCTCCTACGAGCAGTACTTC,CASSSRTGRSYEQYF
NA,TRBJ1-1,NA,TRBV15,TGTGCCACCAGCAGAGATTTTTTTAGGACAGCGAACACTGAAGCTTTCTTT,CATSRDFFRTANTEAFF
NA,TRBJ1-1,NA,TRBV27,TGTGCCAGCAGTGCCTTGTTGAACACTGAAGCTTTCTTT,CASSALLNTEAFF
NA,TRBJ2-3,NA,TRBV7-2,TGTGCCAGCAGCCCCCCGGGACGAAGCACAGATACGCAGTATTTT,CASSPPGRSTDTQYF
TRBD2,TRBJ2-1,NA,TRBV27,TGTGCCAGCAGTTCCACCTCTACGGGAGGGCCGACAGATGAGCAGTTCTTC,CASSSTSTGGPTDEQFF
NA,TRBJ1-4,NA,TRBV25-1,TGTGCCAGCAGTGATGGACTCGCTCTCTATAATGAAAAACTGTTTTTT,CASSDGLALYNEKLFF
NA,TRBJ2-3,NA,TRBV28,TGTGCCAGCAGTTTACGCACCCCATATGCCCAGTATTTT,CASSLRTPYAQYF
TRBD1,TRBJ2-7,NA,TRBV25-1,TGTGCCAGCAGTAACAGGGGCGCCTACGAGCAGTACTTC,CASSNRGAYEQYF
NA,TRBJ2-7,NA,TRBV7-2,TGTGCCAGCAGCTTCCAGCCGGGAAGATCACTCTACGAGCAGTACTTC,CASSFQPGRSLYEQYF
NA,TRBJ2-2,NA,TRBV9,TGTGCCAGCAGCGTAGACCCGTCAGGGAGGACCGGGGAGCTGTTTTTT,CASSVDPSGRTGELFF
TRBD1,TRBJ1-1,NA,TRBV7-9,TGTGCCAGCAGCTCCCGGGACAGGGGATTGAACACTGAAGCTTTCTTT,CASSSRDRGLNTEAFF
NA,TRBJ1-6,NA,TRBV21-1,TGTGCCAAGAAAAAGTGGGGGAGTAATTCACCCCTCCACTTT,CAKKKWGSNSPLHF
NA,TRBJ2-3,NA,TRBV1,TGCACCAGCAGCCAACAGACTAGCGGGCTGAGCACAGATACGCAGTATTTT,CTSSQQTSGLSTDTQYF
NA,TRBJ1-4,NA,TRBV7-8,TGTGCCAGCCGGGGGGAGGGAGGATGGACTAATGAAAAACTGTTTTTT,CASRGEGGWTNEKLFF
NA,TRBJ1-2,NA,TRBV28,TGTGCCAGCCTCCGCGGGGTTGGCTACACCTTC,CASLRGVGYTF
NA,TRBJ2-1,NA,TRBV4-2,TGTGCCAGCAGCCTTGACCTAAACAATGAGCAGTTCTTC,CASSLDLNNEQFF
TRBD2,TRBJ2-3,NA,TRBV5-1,TGCGCCAGCAGCTTCGGACTAGCGGGGTTAGATACGCAGTATTTT,CASSFGLAGLDTQYF
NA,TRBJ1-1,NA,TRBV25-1,TGTGCCAGCAGACCCTCACTGGGACCCCGGAACACTGAAGCTTTCTTT,CASRPSLGPRNTEAFF
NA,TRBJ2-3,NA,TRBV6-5,TGTGCCAGCAGAGAGGACAGCACAGATACGCAGTATTTT,CASREDSTDTQYF
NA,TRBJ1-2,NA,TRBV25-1,TGTGCCAGCAGTGAAGGGGAGGGGTACTATGGCTACACCTTC,CASSEGEGYYGYTF
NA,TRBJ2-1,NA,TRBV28,TGTGCCAGCAGCACGGCAACCCAGGGTGGTAAGTCCGATGAGCAGTTCTTC,CASSTATQGGKSDEQFF
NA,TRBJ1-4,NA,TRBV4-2,TGTGCCAGCAGCCTTAACACTCCCAGGGAAGATGAAAAACTGTTTTTT,CASSLNTPREDEKLFF
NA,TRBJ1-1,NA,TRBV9,TGTGCCAGCAGCGTAGGCGGAGGGACGTTTGAAGCTTTCTTT,CASSVGGGTFEAFF
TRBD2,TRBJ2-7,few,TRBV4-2,TGTGCCAGCAGCCACCCAGACGTAACTAGCGGGCCCTCCTACGAGCAGTACTTC,CASSHPDVTSGPSYEQYF
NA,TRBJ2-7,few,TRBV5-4,TGTGCCAGCAGCTTGGACCTAGGGAGCGCCGAGCAGTACTTC,CASSLDLGSAEQYF
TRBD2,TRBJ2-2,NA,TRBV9,TGTGCCAGCAGCCGTTCCGGGACTAGTGAGGCCGGGGAGCTGTTTTTT,CASSRSGTSEAGELFF
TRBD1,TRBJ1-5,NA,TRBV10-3,TGTGCCATCAGTGAGGCCGCAGGGGGCCGTGACAATCAGCCCCAGCATTTT,CAISEAAGGRDNQPQHF
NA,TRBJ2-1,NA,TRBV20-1,TGCAGTGCTAGTCCCCCGGGGATCTACAATGAGCAGTTCTTC,CSASPPGIYNEQFF
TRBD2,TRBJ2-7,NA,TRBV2,TGTGCCAGCAGACTACAGAGAGCGGGAGCATACCACGAGCAGTACTTC,CASRLQRAGAYHEQYF
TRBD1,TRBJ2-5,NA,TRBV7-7,TGTGCTAGCAGCCCGGACAGGGGGGGACAAGAGACCCAGTACTTC,CASSPDRGGQETQYF